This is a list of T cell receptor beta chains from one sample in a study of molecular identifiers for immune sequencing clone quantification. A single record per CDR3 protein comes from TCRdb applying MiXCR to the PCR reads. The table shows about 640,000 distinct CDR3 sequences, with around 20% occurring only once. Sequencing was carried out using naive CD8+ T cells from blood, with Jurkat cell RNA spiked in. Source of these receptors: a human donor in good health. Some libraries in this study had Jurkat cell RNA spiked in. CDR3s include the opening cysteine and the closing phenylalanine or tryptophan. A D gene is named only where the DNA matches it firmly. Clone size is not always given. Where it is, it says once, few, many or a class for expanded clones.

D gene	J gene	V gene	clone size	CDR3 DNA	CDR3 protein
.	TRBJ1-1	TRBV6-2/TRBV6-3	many	TGTGCCAGCAGTCACGGGAAGACGGGGACTGAAGCTTTCTTT	CASSHGKTGTEAFF
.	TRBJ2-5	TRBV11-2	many	TGTGCCAGCAGCAAGTACCAAGAGACCCAGTACTTC	CASSKYQETQYF
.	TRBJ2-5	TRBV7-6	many	TGTGCCAGCAGCTTACTTAGCAAAGAGACCCAGTACTTC	CASSLLSKETQYF
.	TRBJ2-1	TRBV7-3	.	TGTGCCGGCAGACCAGACAGAACTTCCTACAATGAGCAGTTCTTC	CAGRPDRTSYNEQFF
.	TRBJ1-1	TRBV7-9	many	TGTGCCAGCACCCCGGTGGGGGGATTAGACACTGAAGCTTTCTTT	CASTPVGGLDTEAFF
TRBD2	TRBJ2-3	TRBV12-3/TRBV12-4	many	TGTGCCAGCAGTTCCTTAGCGGGAGTGGATACGCAGTATTTT	CASSSLAGVDTQYF
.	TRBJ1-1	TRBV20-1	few	TGCAGTGCTAGAGCCACGACAGGCCATGAAGCTTTCTTT	CSARATTGHEAFF
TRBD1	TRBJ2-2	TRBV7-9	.	TGTGCCAGCACCAATGGGGGGACAGGGAACACCGGGGAGCTGTTTTTT	CASTNGGTGNTGELFF
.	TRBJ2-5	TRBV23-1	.	TGCGCCAGCGGTTCGAGCGGCGCCCTCAAATGGGCCCAGTACTTC	CASGSSGALKWAQYF
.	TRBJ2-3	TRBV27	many	TGTGCCAGCAGTTTATCGGGGGCCTCAGATACGCAGTATTTT	CASSLSGASDTQYF
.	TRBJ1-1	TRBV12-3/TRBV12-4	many	TGTGCCAGCAGTTTCTCGATTCTGACCGTGAACACTGAAGCTTTCTTT	CASSFSILTVNTEAFF
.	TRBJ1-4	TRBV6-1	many	TGTGCCAGCAGTGAACAGGACGGATTTCTTGGAAAACTGTTTTTT	CASSEQDGFLGKLFF
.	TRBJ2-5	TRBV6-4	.	TGTGCCAGCAGTGACTCGTCCAACTTCTTAGAGGACTGGCTTGGAGAGACCCAGTACTTC	CASSDSSNFLEDWLGETQYF
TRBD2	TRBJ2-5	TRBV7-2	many	TGTGCCAGCAGCCAGGGACTAGCGGGAGTGGGTGAGACCCAGTACTTC	CASSQGLAGVGETQYF
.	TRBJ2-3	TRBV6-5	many	TGTGCCAGCAGTTATCACAGGTCGCTGGGGGATACGCAGTATTTT	CASSYHRSLGDTQYF
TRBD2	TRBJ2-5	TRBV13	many	TGTGCCAGCAGCTTCGCTAGCGGGGGGGAGACCCAGTACTTC	CASSFASGGETQYF
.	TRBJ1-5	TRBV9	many	TGTGCCAGCAGCGTCGGGACCAATCAGCCCCAGCATTTT	CASSVGTNQPQHF
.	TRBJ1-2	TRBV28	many	TGTGCCAGCAGTGCGCGGACGTTCGGCTACACCTTC	CASSARTFGYTF
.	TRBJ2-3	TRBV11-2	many	TGTGCCAGCAGCTTAGATCGCCCGAGCACAGATACGCAGTATTTT	CASSLDRPSTDTQYF
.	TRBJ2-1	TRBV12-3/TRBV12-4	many	TGTGCCAGCAGTTCTCCTCCCGCCGGGGATGAGCAGTTCTTC	CASSSPPAGDEQFF
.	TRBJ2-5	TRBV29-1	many	TGCAGCGTTCCACGACAGAACCAAGAGACCCAGTACTTC	CSVPRQNQETQYF
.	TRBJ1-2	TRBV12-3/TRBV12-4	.	TGTGCCAGCAGTACAAACACTGGAGCTAACTATGGCTACACCTTC	CASSTNTGANYGYTF
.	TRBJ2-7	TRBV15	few	TGTGCCACCAGGAACGTGGGACAAGCTACCTACGAGCAGTACTTC	CATRNVGQATYEQYF
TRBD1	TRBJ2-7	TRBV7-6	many	TGTGCCAGCAGCCTGGGACAGGTCTCCTACGAGCAGTACTTC	CASSLGQVSYEQYF
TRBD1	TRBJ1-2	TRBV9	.	TGTGCCAGCAGCCTGGGGACAGGGGGTTCCAATGGCTACACCTTC	CASSLGTGGSNGYTF
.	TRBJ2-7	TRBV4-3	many	TGCGCCAGCAGCCAAGATCAGACATTACTTTTCGAGCAGTACTTC	CASSQDQTLLFEQYF
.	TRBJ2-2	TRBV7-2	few	TGTGCCAGCACCGGGCAGGGGGAGGGACTCGCCCCCATTTGGGTCACCGGGGAGCTGTTTTTT	CASTGQGEGLAPIWVTGELFF
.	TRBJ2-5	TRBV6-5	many	TGTGCCAGCAGTTACTCGAGAACGCGGCAAGAGACCCAGTACTTC	CASSYSRTRQETQYF
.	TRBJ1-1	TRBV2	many	TGTGCCAGCAGTGACGGACAGACGTTTGAAGCTTTCTTT	CASSDGQTFEAFF
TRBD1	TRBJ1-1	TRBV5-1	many	TGCGCCAGCAGCTACAGGGGATTGGACACTGAAGCTTTCTTT	CASSYRGLDTEAFF